The following is a TCR beta chain sequence with its context. The source of the sample is a study of cytomegalovirus exposure and HLA in healthy donors. PCR amplification relied on 60 Vbeta primers (plus 13 Jbeta primers). Repertoires were generated with immunoSEQ multiplex PCR, while TCRdb's copy carries only in-frame clones and drops some. The sample has 150,000 to 200,000 clones; around 75% are singletons. Unmatched junction bases numbered 14, after V lost 4 bases and J lost 11 bases. This CDR3 is built from 14 residues. Germline CDR1 is SGHDT and CDR2 is YYEEEE. The V and J genes are TRBV5-6 and TRBJ1-1; 7 bases match TRBD1. This TCR came from a woman aged 25 to 45 in good health and CMV-seronegative. The specimen sequenced was PBMCs. CDR3 in DNA: TGTGCCAGCAGCCCGGACAGGAGTCCCCGGCGGGCTTTCTTT. Its protein is CASSPDRSPRRAFF.